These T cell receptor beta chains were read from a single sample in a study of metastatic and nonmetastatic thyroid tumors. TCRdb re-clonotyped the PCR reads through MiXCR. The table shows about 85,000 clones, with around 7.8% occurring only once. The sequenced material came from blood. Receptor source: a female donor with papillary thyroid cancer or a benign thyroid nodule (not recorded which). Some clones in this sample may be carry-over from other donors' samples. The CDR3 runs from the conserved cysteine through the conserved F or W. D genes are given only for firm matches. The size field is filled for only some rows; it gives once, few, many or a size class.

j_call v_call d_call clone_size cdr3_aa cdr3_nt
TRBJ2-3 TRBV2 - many CASSEGNPDTQYF TGTGCCAGCAGTGAGGGTAATCCAGATACGCAGTATTTT
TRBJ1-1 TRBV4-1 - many CASSQRLDTEAFF TGCGCCAGCAGCCAACGCCTGGACACTGAAGCTTTCTTT
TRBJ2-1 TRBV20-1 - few CSANPEQFF TGCAGTGCCAACCCTGAGCAGTTCTTC
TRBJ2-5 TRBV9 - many CASSVGNGAVTETQYF TGTGCCAGCAGCGTAGGGAACGGGGCCGTTACAGAGACCCAGTACTTC
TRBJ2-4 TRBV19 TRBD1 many CASSTGTGGYIQYF TGTGCCAGTAGTACCGGGACAGGGGGGTACATTCAGTACTTC
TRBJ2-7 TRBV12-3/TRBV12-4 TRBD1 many CASSPGQGSEQYF TGTGCCAGCAGTCCGGGACAGGGCTCCGAGCAGTACTTC
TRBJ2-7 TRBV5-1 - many CASSFPGTYEQYF TGCGCCAGCAGCTTCCCGGGGACCTACGAGCAGTACTTC
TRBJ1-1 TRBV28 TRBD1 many CASSPPQGGAFF TGTGCCAGCAGTCCCCCTCAGGGGGGGGCTTTCTTT
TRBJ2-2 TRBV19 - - CASSRDGGTGELFF TGTGCCAGTAGTAGGGACGGAGGAACCGGGGAGCTGTTTTTT
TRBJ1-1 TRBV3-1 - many CASNPRGRTEAFF TGTGCCAGCAACCCGAGGGGCCGGACTGAAGCTTTCTTT
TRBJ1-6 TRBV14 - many CASSQGSNSPLHF TGTGCCAGCAGCCAGGGGAGCAATTCACCCCTCCACTTT
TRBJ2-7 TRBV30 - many CAWSVVDEQYF TGTGCCTGGAGTGTAGTAGACGAGCAGTACTTC
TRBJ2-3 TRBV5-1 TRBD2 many CASSLAGASGGTDTQYF TGCGCCAGCAGCTTGGCTGGGGCTAGCGGGGGCACAGATACGCAGTATTTT
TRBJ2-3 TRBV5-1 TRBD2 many CASTRRGGGTTDTQYF TGCGCCAGCACCCGGAGGGGCGGGGGAACCACAGATACGCAGTATTTT
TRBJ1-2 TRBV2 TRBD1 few CASSGDSSYGYTF TGTGCCAGCAGTGGGGACAGCTCGTATGGCTACACCTTC
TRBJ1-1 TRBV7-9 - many CASSVQGNTEAFF TGTGCCAGCAGCGTTCAGGGAAATACTGAAGCTTTCTTT
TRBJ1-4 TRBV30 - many CAWSANRESRGATNEKLFF TGTGCCTGGAGTGCCAACAGGGAATCGAGAGGAGCAACTAATGAAAAACTGTTTTTT
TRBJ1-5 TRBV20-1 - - CSASTAESPQHF TGCAGTGCTAGTACGGCCGAATCGCCCCAGCATTTT
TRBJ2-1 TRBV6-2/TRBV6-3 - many CASTLDGTSYNEQFF TGTGCCAGCACCTTGGACGGAACGTCCTACAATGAGCAGTTCTTC
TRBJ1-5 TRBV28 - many CASSDTGGGQPQHF TGTGCCAGCAGCGATACGGGGGGCGGTCAGCCCCAGCATTTT
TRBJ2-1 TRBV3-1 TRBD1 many CASSPPGTGSNEQFF TGTGCCAGCAGCCCCCCGGGGACAGGGTCTAATGAGCAGTTCTTC
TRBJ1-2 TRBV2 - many CASNHGSGLYGYTF TGTGCCAGCAATCATGGCTCAGGGCTATATGGCTACACCTTC
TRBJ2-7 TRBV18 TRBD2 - CASSPPGLAGTYEQYF TGTGCCAGCTCACCGCCGGGACTAGCGGGGACCTACGAGCAGTACTTC